This T cell receptor (beta chain) came from a study of Ad26.COV2.S vaccination and SARS-CoV-2 variants. Study details: Donor got 5x10^10 or 1x10^11 viral particles of Ad26.COV2.S.

Generated by immunoSEQ multiplex PCR, the TCRdb table keeps only in-frame clones and is missing some. This repertoire shows about 460,000 clones, roughly 87% found once; its top ten account for about 1.5%. Treatment described: around 19 received Ad26.COV2.S at low or high dose, single or two shots; 5 received placebo; per-sample allocation not given. The samples were gathered on day 63 after the first injection of vaccine or placebo. The sequences come from peripheral blood, collected in a trial of Ad26.COV2.S vaccine versus placebo. The receptor was derived from a person aged 18-60 years who received the Ad26.COV2.S COVID-19 vaccine or a placebo.

Here the CDR3 reads CASSLQQNTEAFF. DNA for the CDR3: TGTGCCAGCAGTTTACAGCAGAACACTGAAGCTTTCTTT. The chain uses TRBV12-3 or TRBV12-4 and TRBJ1-1; D is undetermined. CDR3 length equals 13 residues. With 2 bases removed from V and 1 base from J, the gap between germline ends came to 5 bases.